This is a list of T cell receptor beta chains from one sample in a study of T cell changes during pregnancy in multiple sclerosis. The method was immunoSEQ multiplex PCR; TCRdb's version includes in-frame clones alone and lacks a portion of them. Of tens of thousands of clones listed, 75% to 95% are singletons. The source material was CD8+ T cells from peripheral blood mononuclear cells, sampled after pregnancy. Every receptor here comes from a female donor with multiple sclerosis, enrolled in a pregnancy study. CDR3s include the opening cysteine and the closing phenylalanine or tryptophan. The order of the fields is clone size, D gene, J gene, V gene, CDR3 protein, CDR3 DNA. The D gene is left open where the match is weak. Rows may omit the clone size; those that give it use once, few, many or a size class.

>.|.|TRBJ1-1|TRBV29-1
CSVFPRNTEAFF
TGCAGCGTTTTCCCCCGGAACACTGAAGCTTTCTTT
>.|TRBD1|TRBJ2-4|TRBV4-1
CASSPQGAGAKNIQYF
TGCGCCAGCAGCCCACAGGGGGCTGGAGCCAAAAACATTCAGTACTTC
>.|.|TRBJ1-4|TRBV30
CAWSMDRDEKLFF
TGTGCCTGGAGTATGGATCGGGATGAAAAACTGTTTTTT
>once|TRBD1|TRBJ1-2|TRBV5-6
CASSSAGQGNYGYTF
TGTGCCAGCAGCTCGGCGGGACAGGGGAACTATGGCTACACCTTC
>.|TRBD1|TRBJ1-2|TRBV2
CASSGTGNYGYTF
TGTGCCAGCAGTGGGACAGGGAACTATGGCTACACCTTC
>.|TRBD2|TRBJ2-3|TRBV6-5
CASSWEGVGTDTQYF
TGTGCCAGCAGTTGGGAGGGAGTCGGGACAGATACGCAGTATTTT
>.|TRBD1|TRBJ1-5|TRBV2
CASSEWTGENQPQHF
TGTGCCAGCAGTGAATGGACAGGTGAAAATCAGCCCCAGCATTTT
>.|TRBD1|TRBJ2-1|TRBV7-9
CARDRDNEQFF
TGTGCCAGGGACAGGGACAATGAGCAGTTCTTC
>.|.|TRBJ1-1|TRBV11-2
CASRSLRGQKEAFF
TGTGCCAGCAGGTCCCTAAGAGGCCAGAAGGAAGCTTTCTTT
>.|TRBD2|TRBJ2-1|TRBV2
CASSAWTSGGAPRVNEQFF
TGTGCCAGCAGTGCATGGACTAGCGGGGGGGCCCCCCGGGTTAATGAGCAGTTCTTC
>.|.|TRBJ2-5|TRBV5-1
CASSLGADQYF
TGCGCCAGCAGCTTGGGGGCAGACCAGTACTTC
>.|.|TRBJ2-1|TRBV7-9
CASSLGIRDSSGNEQFF
TGTGCCAGCAGCTTAGGGATACGGGACTCCTCGGGTAATGAGCAGTTCTTC
>.|TRBD2|TRBJ2-7|TRBV13
CASSGSGGESYEQYF
TGTGCCAGCAGCGGCAGCGGGGGGGAATCCTACGAGCAGTACTTC
>medium-sized|TRBD1|TRBJ1-2|TRBV4-1
CASSQGRTGESANYGYTF
TGCGCCAGCAGCCAAGGGAGGACAGGGGAGTCTGCTAACTATGGCTACACCTTC
>.|TRBD1|TRBJ2-7|TRBV7-7
CASRVRDRGSYEQYF
TGTGCCAGCAGGGTCCGGGACAGGGGTTCCTACGAGCAGTACTTC
>.|TRBD1|TRBJ1-5|TRBV5-6
CASSRTGDAVGAQHF
TGTGCCAGCAGCCGGACAGGGGACGCCGTAGGTGCCCAGCATTTT
>.|.|TRBJ1-5|TRBV4-1
CASSQEWVRGDNQPQHF
TGCGCCAGCAGCCAAGAGTGGGTCAGGGGAGACAATCAGCCCCAGCATTTT
>.|.|TRBJ1-1|TRBV9
CASSVQGGTEAFF
TGTGCCAGCAGCGTACAGGGAGGCACTGAAGCTTTCTTT
>.|TRBD2|TRBJ2-5|TRBV5-1
CASSLVAGGWGETQYF
TGCGCCAGCAGCTTGGTAGCGGGGGGTTGGGGAGAGACCCAGTACTTC
>once|.|TRBJ2-3|TRBV18
CASSPKEQAGIGDTQYF
TGTGCCAGCTCACCAAAAGAGCAGGCGGGTATTGGAGATACGCAGTATTTT
>.|TRBD2|TRBJ2-3|TRBV5-6
CASSLGLAGADTQYF
TGTGCCAGCAGCTTAGGGCTAGCGGGAGCAGATACGCAGTATTTT
>.|.|TRBJ1-1|TRBV30
CAWSKPRGMNTEAFF
TGTGCCTGGAGTAAACCGAGAGGCATGAACACTGAAGCTTTCTTT
>.|TRBD2|TRBJ2-7|TRBV9
CASSVGSGRALYEQYF
TGTGCCAGCAGCGTAGGTTCAGGGAGGGCCCTCTACGAGCAGTACTTC
>medium-sized|TRBD1|TRBJ1-5|TRBV2
CASSPGQGFPPQHF
TGTGCCAGCAGTCCGGGACAGGGGTTTCCGCCCCAGCATTTT
>once|TRBD2|TRBJ2-1|TRBV5-6
CASSFTGGNEQFF
TGTGCCAGCAGCTTTACGGGAGGAAATGAGCAGTTCTTC
>.|TRBD2|TRBJ2-2|TRBV9
CASSLSYSGGGNTGELFF
TGTGCCAGCAGCCTGTCTTACTCCGGGGGGGGAAACACCGGGGAGCTGTTTTTT
>.|TRBD2|TRBJ2-7|TRBV11-1
CASSPPGLADYEQYF
TGTGCCAGCAGCCCGCCGGGACTAGCGGACTACGAGCAGTACTTC
>.|.|TRBJ1-2|TRBV4-1
CASSQSRTDNYGYTF
TGCGCCAGCAGCCAGAGCCGGACAGATAACTATGGCTACACCTTC
>.|TRBD2|TRBJ2-3|TRBV4-2
CASSQALAGEADTQYF
TGTGCCAGCAGCCAAGCCTTAGCGGGAGAAGCAGATACGCAGTATTTT
>.|.|TRBJ1-2|TRBV9
CASSAPRSGVYNGYTF
TGTGCCAGCAGCGCACCTCGTTCGGGGGTGTATAATGGCTACACCTTC
>.|TRBD2|TRBJ2-1|TRBV27
CASSAGTSAYNEQFF
TGTGCCAGCAGCGCCGGGACTAGCGCTTACAATGAGCAGTTCTTC
>medium-sized|TRBD1|TRBJ2-6|TRBV5-6
CASSEEPRTGSGANVLTF
TGTGCCAGCAGCGAAGAGCCTCGGACAGGGTCTGGGGCCAACGTCCTGACTTTC
>many|.|TRBJ1-4|TRBV28
CASSSTDRGDEKLFF
TGTGCCAGCAGTTCAACGGACCGCGGGGATGAAAAACTGTTTTTT
>.|TRBD2|TRBJ2-3|TRBV2
CASSEGLVAGETDTQYF
TGTGCCAGCAGTGAAGGCCTGGTAGCGGGAGAAACAGATACGCAGTATTTT
>.|.|TRBJ2-3|TRBV27
CASSLTSGGTDTQYF
TGTGCCAGCAGTTTAACCAGCGGAGGCACAGATACGCAGTATTTT
>.|.|TRBJ2-2|TRBV7-9
CASSLGEVLTGELFF
TGTGCCAGCAGCTTAGGGGAGGTTCTCACCGGGGAGCTGTTTTTT
>once|TRBD2|TRBJ2-1|TRBV9
CASSVAWGGGVYEQFF
TGTGCCAGCAGCGTAGCGTGGGGCGGGGGGGTCTATGAGCAGTTCTTC
>.|TRBD2|TRBJ2-7|TRBV6-1
CASSARPTSARDEQYF
TGTGCCAGCAGTGCCCGGCCCACTAGCGCCCGGGACGAGCAGTACTTC
>.|.|TRBJ1-1|TRBV7-9
CASGFGGTEAFF
TGTGCCAGCGGATTCGGCGGCACTGAAGCTTTCTTT
>.|TRBD1|TRBJ2-1|TRBV27
CASSFWAGGWNEQFF
TGTGCCAGCAGTTTTTGGGCAGGGGGTTGGAATGAGCAGTTCTTC
>.|TRBD1|TRBJ1-3|TRBV7-6
CASSLGDRGGNTIYF
TGTGCCAGCAGCTTAGGGGACAGGGGAGGAAACACCATATATTTT
>once|.|TRBJ2-7|TRBV21-1
CASSKAEYSSYEQYF
TGTGCCAGCAGCAAAGCCGAGTATAGCTCCTACGAGCAGTACTTC
>.|.|TRBJ1-2|TRBV19
CASSTQAGGSHYGYTF
TGTGCCAGTAGTACCCAAGCGGGGGGATCGCACTATGGCTACACCTTC
>.|.|TRBJ2-7|TRBV5-6
CASSSGTTLDEQYF
TGTGCCAGCAGCTCGGGGACAACCCTGGACGAGCAGTACTTC
>.|.|TRBJ1-2|TRBV7-9
CASSFQGASTAVGYTF
TGTGCCAGCAGCTTCCAGGGTGCTTCAACCGCAGTCGGCTACACCTTC
>.|TRBD2|TRBJ2-7|TRBV30
CAWTIAGLFYEQYF
TGTGCCTGGACCATAGCGGGGCTGTTCTACGAGCAGTACTTC
>.|.|TRBJ2-1|TRBV30
CAWTPGNEQFF
TGTGCCTGGACCCCGGGGAATGAGCAGTTCTTC